Listed here are 3 T cell receptor beta chains from one sample, sequenced in a study of blood T cell repertoires in COVID-19. The table came from immunoSEQ multiplex PCR; TCRdb's copy has only in-frame clones and leaves some out. The data contain just over 300,000 clones, roughly nine tenths of them singletons. Sequencing input: peripheral blood. The receptors shown here come from a woman aged 25-40 years with COVID-19, enrolled during active disease.

The rearrangement uses TRBV19 and TRBJ2-5; tentative D call: TRBD2 (6 bases). The CDR3 has 14 amino acids. Per germline, CDR1 LNHDA and CDR2 SQIVND (reference sequence). Trimming cost V 9 bases and J 5 bases, with 19 bases left between them. CDR3 amino acids: CASSPRGNGETQYF. CDR3 nucleotides: TGTGCCAGCTCTCCCCGGGGGAATGGGGAGACCCAGTACTTC.

The rearrangement uses TRBV3-1 (or the pseudogene TRBV3-2) and TRBJ2-5; 12 positions agree with TRBD2. With V trimmed by 4 bases and J by 5 bases, 17 bases remained unmatched. From germline, CDR1 is LGHDT and CDR2 YNNKEL (reference sequence). The CDR3 is 19 residues long. The CDR3 sequence: CASSPGELAGGFRPETQYF. In DNA, the CDR3 is TGTGCCAGCAGCCCAGGGGAACTAGCGGGGGGATTCCGTCCGGAGACCCAGTACTTC.

The rearrangement uses TRBV11-3 and TRBJ1-1, with D perhaps matching TRBD1 (6 bases). Germline V gene sequence: CDR1 SGHNT, CDR2 YENEEA. This CDR3 spans 13 amino acids. Deletions cut 2 bases from V and 5 bases from J, with 9 bases between. CDR3 amino acids: CASSLITGTEAFF. The CDR3 bases are TGTGCCAGCAGCTTAATAACAGGGACTGAAGCTTTCTTT.